The sequence of this T cell receptor beta chain was determined in a study of siplizumab effects on memory and regulatory T cells. As for this clone: Its antigen is undetermined.

Findings of the study overall: Significantly reduced by siplizumab was the cumulative frequency of alloreactive sequences, namely those traceable to unstimulated CD4+ memory cells.

Some clones are missing from TCRdb's copy, which holds only in-frame ones; the method was immunoSEQ multiplex PCR. The sample yields about 100,000 clones, 75% to 95% seen once. Sequencing was carried out using CD4+ T cells sorted from blood. The TCR comes from a human donor in good health.

The CDR3 nucleotides read TGCGCCAGCAGCCAAGGGGCGCCCGTCCTTGCAACTAATGAAAAACTGTTTTTT. The encoded protein is CASSQGAPVLATNEKLFF. The chain links TRBV4-1 to TRBJ1-4; D is undetermined. Germline CDR1 is MGHRA and CDR2 is YSYEKL. Trimming pared 1 base from V and 0 bases from J, leaving 15 bases between. The CDR3 has 18 residues.